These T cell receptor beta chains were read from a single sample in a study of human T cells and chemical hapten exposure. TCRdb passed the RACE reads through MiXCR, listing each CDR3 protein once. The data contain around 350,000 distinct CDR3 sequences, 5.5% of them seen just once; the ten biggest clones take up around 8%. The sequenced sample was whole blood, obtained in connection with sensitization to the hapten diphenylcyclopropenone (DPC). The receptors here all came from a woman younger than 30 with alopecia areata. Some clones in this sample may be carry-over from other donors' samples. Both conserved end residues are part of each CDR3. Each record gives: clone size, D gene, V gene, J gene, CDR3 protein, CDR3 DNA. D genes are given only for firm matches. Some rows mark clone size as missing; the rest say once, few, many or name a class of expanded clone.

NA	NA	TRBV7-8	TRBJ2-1	CASSGDRFSYNEQFF	TGTGCCAGCAGCGGAGACAGGTTCTCCTACAATGAGCAGTTCTTC
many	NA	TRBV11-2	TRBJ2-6	CASSLVGQSGANVLTF	TGTGCCAGCAGTCTAGTGGGCCAATCTGGGGCCAACGTCCTGACTTTC
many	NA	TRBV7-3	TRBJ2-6	CASSPNSIEAGANVLTF	TGTGCCAGCAGCCCGAATAGTATCGAGGCTGGGGCCAACGTCCTGACTTTC
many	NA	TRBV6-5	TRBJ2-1	CASTSSSYNEQFF	TGTGCCAGCACGTCGAGCTCCTACAATGAGCAGTTCTTC
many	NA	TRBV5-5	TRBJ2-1	CASSPSLESSYNEQFF	TGTGCCAGCAGCCCGAGTCTCGAAAGCTCCTACAATGAGCAGTTCTTC
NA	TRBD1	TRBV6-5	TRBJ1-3	CASSTSGTAGNTIYF	TGTGCCAGCTCGACTTCGGGGACAGCTGGAAACACCATATATTTT
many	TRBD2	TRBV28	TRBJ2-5	CASSFAGGLQTQYF	TGTGCCAGCAGTTTCGCGGGGGGGCTACAGACCCAGTACTTC
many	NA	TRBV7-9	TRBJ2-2	CASSLRTADTGELFF	TGTGCCAGCAGCTTACGGACAGCCGACACCGGGGAGCTGTTTTTT
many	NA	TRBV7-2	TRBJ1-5	CASSLAGSNQPQHF	TGTGCCAGCAGCCTGGCGGGCAGCAATCAGCCCCAGCATTTT
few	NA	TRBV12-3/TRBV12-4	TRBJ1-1	CASSPLRGMGNTEAFF	TGTGCCAGCAGTCCCCTTAGAGGGATGGGTAACACTGAAGCTTTCTTT
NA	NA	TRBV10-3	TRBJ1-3	CAIRREVGNTIYF	TGTGCCATCAGGAGGGAAGTGGGAAACACCATATATTTT
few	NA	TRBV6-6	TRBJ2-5	CASTRRGEETQYF	TGTGCCAGCACCCGAAGAGGGGAAGAGACCCAGTACTTC
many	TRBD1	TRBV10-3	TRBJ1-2	CAISSDRGLGYTF	TGTGCCATCAGTTCCGACAGGGGGCTTGGCTACACCTTC
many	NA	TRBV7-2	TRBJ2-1	CASSSRPATYNEQFF	TGTGCCAGCAGCTCCCGGCCTGCTACCTACAATGAGCAGTTCTTC
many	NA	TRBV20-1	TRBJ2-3	CSARLSSDTQYF	TGCAGTGCTAGATTGTCCTCCGATACGCAGTATTTT
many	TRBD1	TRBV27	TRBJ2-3	CASSSPDRGPDTQYF	TGTGCCAGCAGTTCTCCGGACAGGGGGCCAGATACGCAGTATTTT
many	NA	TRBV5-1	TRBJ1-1	CASSFTGITEAFF	TGCGCCAGCAGCTTTACAGGGATCACTGAAGCTTTCTTT
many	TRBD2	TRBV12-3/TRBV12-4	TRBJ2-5	CASSRTTSVGATQYF	TGTGCCAGCAGTCGGACTACTAGCGTCGGGGCGACCCAGTACTTC
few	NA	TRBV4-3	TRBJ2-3	CASSRNEGVTDTQYF	TGCGCCAGCAGCCGAAACGAGGGGGTCACAGATACGCAGTATTTT
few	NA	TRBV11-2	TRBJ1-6	CASSLGLNIPLHF	TGTGCCAGCAGCTTAGGGCTCAACATCCCCCTCCACTTT
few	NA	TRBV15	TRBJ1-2	CATSGFSGSSTF	TGTGCCACCAGCGGCTTTTCCGGGAGTAGTACCTTC
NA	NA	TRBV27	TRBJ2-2	CASSLVQGVDTGELFF	TGTGCCAGCAGTTTGGTACAGGGAGTCGACACCGGGGAGCTGTTTTTT
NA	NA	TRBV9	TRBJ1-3	CASSPGVDSGNTIYF	TGTGCCAGCAGCCCAGGGGTGGACTCTGGAAACACCATATATTTT
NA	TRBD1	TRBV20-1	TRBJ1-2	CSAGGQDNYGYTF	TGCAGTGCTGGGGGACAGGACAACTATGGCTACACCTTC
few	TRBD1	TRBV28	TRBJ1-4	CASQTGLNEKLFF	TGTGCCAGTCAGACAGGGCTTAATGAAAAACTGTTTTTT
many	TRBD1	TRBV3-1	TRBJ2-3	CASSQVWDRSTDTQYF	TGTGCCAGCAGCCAAGTCTGGGACAGGAGCACAGATACGCAGTATTTT
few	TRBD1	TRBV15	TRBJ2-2	CATSRVTGGSYTGELFF	TGTGCCACCAGCAGAGTGACAGGGGGCTCATACACCGGGGAGCTGTTTTTT
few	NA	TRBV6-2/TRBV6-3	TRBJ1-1	CASSYVGTDTEAFF	TGTGCCAGCAGTTACGTGGGCACTGACACTGAAGCTTTCTTT
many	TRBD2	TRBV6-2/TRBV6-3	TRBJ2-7	CASSYSRIAGARGQLYEQYF	TGTGCCAGCAGTTACTCGAGAATAGCGGGGGCCCGAGGCCAACTCTACGAGCAGTACTTC
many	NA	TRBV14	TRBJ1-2	CASTQRPFVPNYGYTF	TGTGCCAGCACACAACGACCGTTCGTTCCTAACTATGGCTACACCTTC
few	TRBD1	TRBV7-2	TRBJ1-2	CASSPWTGDNYGYTF	TGTGCCAGCAGCCCGTGGACAGGGGATAACTATGGCTACACCTTC
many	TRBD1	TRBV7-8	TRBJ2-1	CASRPRQGSYNEQFF	TGTGCCAGCAGACCAAGACAGGGCTCCTACAATGAGCAGTTCTTC
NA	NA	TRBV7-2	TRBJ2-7	CASSFGGGVREQYF	TGTGCCAGCAGCTTCGGTGGAGGGGTGCGCGAGCAGTACTTC
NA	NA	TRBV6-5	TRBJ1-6	CASSYKIPDSRYSPLHF	TGTGCCAGCAGTTACAAAATCCCGGACAGCCGTTATTCACCCCTCCACTTT
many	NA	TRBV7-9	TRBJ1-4	CASSPRRNGYEKLFF	TGTGCCAGCAGCCCCAGGCGGAACGGGTATGAAAAACTGTTTTTT
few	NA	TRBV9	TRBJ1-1	CASSARTDPNTEAFF	TGTGCCAGCAGCGCTAGGACAGATCCGAACACTGAAGCTTTCTTT
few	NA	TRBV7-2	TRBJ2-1	CASSLAGLGNEQFF	TGTGCCAGCAGCTTAGCCGGTTTGGGCAATGAGCAGTTCTTC
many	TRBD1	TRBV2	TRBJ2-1	CASSGGETGYNEQFF	TGTGCCAGCAGTGGTGGTGAGACAGGGTACAATGAGCAGTTCTTC
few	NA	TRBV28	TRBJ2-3	CASSSLGPTDTQYF	TGTGCCAGCAGTTCCTTGGGCCCGACAGATACGCAGTATTTT
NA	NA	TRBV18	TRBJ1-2	CASSPATNYGYTF	TGTGCCAGCTCACCAGCGACTAACTATGGCTACACCTTC
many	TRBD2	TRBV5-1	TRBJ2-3	CASSLDGTSGSTDTQYF	TGCGCCAGCAGCTTGGACGGGACTAGCGGGAGCACAGATACGCAGTATTTT
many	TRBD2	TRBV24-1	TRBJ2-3	CATSDLTGLANTQYF	TGTGCCACCAGTGATTTGACGGGACTAGCTAATACGCAGTATTTT
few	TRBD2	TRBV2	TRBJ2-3	CASTRTSPGTDTQYF	TGTGCCAGCACAAGGACTAGCCCGGGAACAGATACGCAGTATTTT
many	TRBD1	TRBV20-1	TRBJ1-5	CSATRGDRQGGQPQHF	TGCAGTGCTACCAGAGGGGACCGACAGGGGGGACAGCCCCAGCATTTT
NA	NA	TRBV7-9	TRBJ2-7	CASSSTLSFYEQYF	TGTGCCAGCAGCTCTACCCTCTCGTTCTACGAGCAGTACTTC
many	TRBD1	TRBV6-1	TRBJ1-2	CASRGGQDVSLGYTF	TGTGCCAGCAGGGGGGGACAGGACGTGTCCCTGGGCTACACCTTC
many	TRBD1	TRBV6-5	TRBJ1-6	CASNIDRDYDNSPLHF	TGTGCCAGCAATATCGACAGGGACTACGATAATTCACCCCTCCACTTT
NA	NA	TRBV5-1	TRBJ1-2	CASSLEGGPFYGYTF	TGCGCCAGCAGCTTGGAGGGGGGCCCTTTCTATGGCTACACCTTC
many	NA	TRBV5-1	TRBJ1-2	CASSLRSRNGYTF	TGCGCCAGCAGCTTGAGGAGTAGGAATGGCTACACCTTC
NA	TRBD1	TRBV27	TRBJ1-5	CASGRQGGNQPQHF	TGTGCCAGCGGAAGACAGGGAGGGAATCAGCCCCAGCATTTT
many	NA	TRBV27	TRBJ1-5	CASSGGRYSNQPQHF	TGTGCCAGCAGTGGCGGCAGATATAGCAATCAGCCCCAGCATTTT
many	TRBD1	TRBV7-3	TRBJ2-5	CASSSRQGMQETQYF	TGTGCCAGCAGCTCCCGACAGGGTATGCAAGAGACCCAGTACTTC
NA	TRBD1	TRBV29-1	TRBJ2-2	CSVESWDREPGELFF	TGCAGCGTTGAATCGTGGGACAGGGAACCCGGGGAGCTGTTTTTT
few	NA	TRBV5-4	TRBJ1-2	CASSPPQGDGYTF	TGTGCCAGCAGCCCCCCCCAGGGAGATGGCTACACCTTC
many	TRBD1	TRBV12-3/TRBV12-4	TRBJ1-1	CASTTGTGIHNEAFF	TGTGCCAGCACCACCGGGACAGGAATACATAATGAAGCTTTCTTT